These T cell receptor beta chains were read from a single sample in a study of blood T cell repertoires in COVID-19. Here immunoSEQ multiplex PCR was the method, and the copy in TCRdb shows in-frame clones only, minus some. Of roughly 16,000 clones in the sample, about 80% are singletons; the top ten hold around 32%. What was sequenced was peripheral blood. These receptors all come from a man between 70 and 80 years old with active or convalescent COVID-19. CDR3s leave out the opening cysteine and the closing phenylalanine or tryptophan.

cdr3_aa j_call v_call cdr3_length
ASNFPQGGGRREAF TRBJ1-1 TRBV28 14
ASRSLSGANVLT TRBJ2-6 TRBV19 12
ASSYRTGNTEAF TRBJ1-1 TRBV3-1/TRBV3-2 12
ASSLQGTPNEKLF TRBJ1-4 TRBV5-1 13
ASKRVETQY TRBJ2-5 TRBV2 9
SASGFGQELNQPQH TRBJ1-5 TRBV20-1 14
ASTGGAGSEAF TRBJ1-1 TRBV27 11
ASSSHDWTGGNSPLH TRBJ1-6 TRBV7-9 15
ASSVGHVTDTQY TRBJ2-3 TRBV5-4 12
ASSSYRDQPQH TRBJ1-5 TRBV2 11
ASSSINRSFNSPLH TRBJ1-6 TRBV27 14
ASRPGLESNSPLH TRBJ1-6 TRBV2 13
ASSLESSATPLH TRBJ1-6 TRBV7-2 12
ASRPGTSVYEQY TRBJ2-7 TRBV2 12
ASSQTLAVNTDTQY TRBJ2-3 TRBV5-4 14
ASSLSGTDQETQY TRBJ2-5 TRBV5-1 13
ASSGSEGGELF TRBJ2-2 TRBV2 11
ASSQGTVDEAF TRBJ1-1 TRBV4-2 11
ASSHIQHAEAF TRBJ1-1 TRBV14 11
ASSSGVGGDYSTDTQY TRBJ2-3 TRBV25-1 16
ASSLQSGGNTGELF TRBJ2-2 TRBV7-2 14
ASSREIAGPGYTQY TRBJ2-3 TRBV4-2 14
ASSRGGKQY TRBJ2-7 TRBV11-2 9
ASSLGQGGRDTQY TRBJ2-3 TRBV7-9 13
SVGSGGYEQY TRBJ2-7 TRBV29-1 10
ASRPGQGTDTQY TRBJ2-3 TRBV10-1 12
ASSLGAGTSGKNEQF TRBJ2-1 TRBV5-1 15
ASSWDRGQAF TRBJ1-1 TRBV7-2 10
ASSPAGRSGGSNTGELF TRBJ2-2 TRBV4-2 17
ASSPLPGDRGTEAF TRBJ1-1 TRBV18 14
ASSEEGRANYGYT TRBJ1-2 TRBV25-1 13
ASKANWASYEQY TRBJ2-7 TRBV6-5 12
ASSFLTGDGELF TRBJ2-2 TRBV5-1 12
ASSPQFTDTQY TRBJ2-3 TRBV13 11
ASSLASLGRNIQY TRBJ2-4 TRBV7-2 13
ASSQEGLPNSPLH TRBJ1-6 TRBV4-1 13
ASTRGGTGELF TRBJ2-2 TRBV5-1 11
ASSSGQDSGNTIY TRBJ1-3 TRBV28 13
ASSLDSIPSGEQY TRBJ2-7 TRBV28 13
ASSLLSSGYT TRBJ1-2 TRBV28 10
ASSPRSSGYT TRBJ1-2 TRBV7-2 10
ASSPRHSSGANVLT TRBJ2-6 TRBV14 14
ASSEEGGGTYEQY TRBJ2-7 TRBV2 13
ASSPDSTPTGELF TRBJ2-2 TRBV5-4 13
ASSQDRRVLGTQY TRBJ2-5 TRBV4-3 13